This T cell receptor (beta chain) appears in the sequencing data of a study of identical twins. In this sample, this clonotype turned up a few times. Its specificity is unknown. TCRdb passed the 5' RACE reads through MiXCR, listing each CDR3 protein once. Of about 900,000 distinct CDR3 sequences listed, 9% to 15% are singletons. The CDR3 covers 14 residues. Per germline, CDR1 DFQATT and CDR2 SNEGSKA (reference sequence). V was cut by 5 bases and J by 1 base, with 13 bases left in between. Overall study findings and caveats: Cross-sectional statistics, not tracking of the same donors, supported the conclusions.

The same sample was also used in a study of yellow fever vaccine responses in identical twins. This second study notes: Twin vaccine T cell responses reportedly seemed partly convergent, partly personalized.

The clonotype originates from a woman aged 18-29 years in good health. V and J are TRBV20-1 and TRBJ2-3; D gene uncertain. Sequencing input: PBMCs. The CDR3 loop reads CSAPSPSGTDTQYF. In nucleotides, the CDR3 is TGCAGTGCTCCATCCCCGTCGGGCACAGATACGCAGTATTTT.